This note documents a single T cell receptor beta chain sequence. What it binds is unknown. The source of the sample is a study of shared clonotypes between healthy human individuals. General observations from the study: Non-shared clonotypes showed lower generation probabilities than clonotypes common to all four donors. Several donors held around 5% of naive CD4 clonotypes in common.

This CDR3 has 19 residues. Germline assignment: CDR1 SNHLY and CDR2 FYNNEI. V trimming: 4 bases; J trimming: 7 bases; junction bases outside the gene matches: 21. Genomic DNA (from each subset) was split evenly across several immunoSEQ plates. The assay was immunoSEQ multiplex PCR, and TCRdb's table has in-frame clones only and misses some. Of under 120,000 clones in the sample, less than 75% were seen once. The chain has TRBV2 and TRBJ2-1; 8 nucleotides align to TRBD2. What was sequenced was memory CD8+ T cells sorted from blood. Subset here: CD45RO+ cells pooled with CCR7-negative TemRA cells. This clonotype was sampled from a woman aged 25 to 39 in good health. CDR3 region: CASSGRMGRAGETGNEQFF. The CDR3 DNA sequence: TGTGCCAGCAGTGGACGGATGGGGAGAGCGGGAGAAACGGGGAATGAGCAGTTCTTC.